The 13 T cell receptor beta chains below were found in one sample sequenced in a study of siplizumab effects on memory and regulatory T cells. The method was immunoSEQ multiplex PCR; TCRdb's version includes in-frame clones alone and lacks a portion of them. The sample contains more than 85,000 clones, approximately 90% of which appear only once. Material for sequencing was CD4+ T cells sorted from blood. Source of these receptors: a human donor in good health.

The chain has TRBV2 and TRBJ1-5; 8 bases align to TRBD1. After removal of 10 bases from V and 0 bases from J, the junction contained 8 bases not matched to a gene. The CDR3 contains 15 residues. The germline V gene has CDR1 SNHLY and CDR2 FYNNEI. The CDR3 bases are TGTGCCACCGGACAGGGTAGGAATAGCAATCAGCCCCAGCATTTT. Residues: CATGQGRNSNQPQHF. The whole variable domain, filled in from reference TRBV2 and TRBJ1-5, reads EPEVTQTPSHQVTQMGQEVILRCVPISNHLYFYWYRQILGQKVEFLVSFYNNEISEKSEIFDDQFSVERPDGSNFTLKIRSTKLEDSAMYFCATGQGRNSNQPQHFGDGTRLSIL.

This clone was detected once. The chain has TRBV19 and TRBJ2-6; D ambiguous. Germline V gene sequence: CDR1 LNHDA, CDR2 SQIVND (reference sequence). The CDR3 is 15 amino acids. The germline V and J ends were trimmed by 6 bases and 4 bases, with 13 bases remaining between them. As DNA, the CDR3 is TGTGCCAGTAGCTCTATAACTACAGGGGCCAACGTCCTGACTTTC. Translating gives CASSSITTGANVLTF. The entire variable domain, with the rest obtained from reference TRBV19 and TRBJ2-6, is as follows: DGGITQSPKYLFRKEGQNVTLSCEQNLNHDAMYWYRQDPGQGLRLIYYSQIVNDFQKGDIAEGYSVSREKKESFPLTVTSAQKNPTAFYLCASSSITTGANVLTFGAGSRLTVL.

This chain uses TRBV5-4 with TRBJ1-1; D remains unclear. Per the germline V gene, CDR1 is SGHNT and CDR2 is YYREEE (reference sequence). There are 14 residues in the CDR3. V dropped 4 bases and J dropped 4 bases, with 14 bases sitting between them. For the CDR3, the DNA is TGTGCCAGCAGCCTAGTCCGGGGAGGCACTGAAGCTTTCTTT. Encoded protein: CASSLVRGGTEAFF.

This clone was detected only once. The gene calls are TRBV7-9 and TRBJ2-4; D remains unclear. Germline CDR1 reads SEHNR; CDR2 reads FQNEAQ (reference sequence). Trimming shortened V by 1 base and J by 0 bases, and 4 bases separated the two germline ends. The length of the CDR3 is 14 residues. The CDR3 loop is CASSLELAKNIQYF. DNA for the CDR3: TGTGCCAGCAGCTTAGAGCTAGCCAAAAACATTCAGTACTTC.

The chain joins TRBV27 to TRBJ1-5; 7 bases fit TRBD1. The CDR3 covers 15 residues. Trimming cost V 5 bases and J 5 bases; bases outside gene matches: 9. The germline V gene encodes CDR1 MNHEY and CDR2 SMNVEV (reference sequence). This CDR3 is CASSPGGEVYQPQHF. The CDR3 DNA is TGTGCCAGCAGTCCAGGGGGTGAGGTTTATCAGCCCCAGCATTTT.

The gene calls are TRBV5-1 and TRBJ2-3; no reliable D call. The V and J ends lost 1 base and 0 bases respectively, with 6 bases between them. The germline V gene has CDR1 SGHRS and CDR2 YFSETQ. The CDR3 contains 14 residues. DNA for the CDR3: TGCGCCAGCAGCTTGAGTCGGAGCACAGATACGCAGTATTTT. Amino acid sequence: CASSLSRSTDTQYF.

This clone was found a few times. The V gene is TRBV10-1, the J gene TRBJ1-3; unclear D gene. The CDR3 length is 13 residues. Between the trimmed V and J ends, which lost 3 bases and 0 bases, there was a span of 3 bases. Germline CDR1 WNHNN, CDR2 SYGVQD (reference sequence). DNA for the CDR3: TGCGCCAGCAGTGACGGCTCTGGAAACACCATATATTTT. This gives the protein CASSDGSGNTIYF.

The genes are TRBV7-2 and TRBJ1-5; a weak D match, TRBD1 (6 bases). CDR1 and CDR2 (germline): SGHTA, FQGNSA. There are 18 residues in the CDR3. V was cut by 0 bases and J by 1 base, with 16 bases left in between. Written as DNA, the CDR3 is TGTGCCAGCAGCTTAGCGGGGGGTGGCAGGGGAAGCAATCAGCCCCAGCATTTT. The encoded protein is CASSLAGGGRGSNQPQHF. The variable domain in full, with the rest retrieved from reference TRBV7-2 and TRBJ1-5, is GAGVSQSPSNKVTEKGKDVELRCDPISGHTALYWYRQSLGQGLEFLIYFQGNSAPDKSGLPSDRFSAERTGGSVSTLTIQRTQQEDSAVYLCASSLAGGGRGSNQPQHFGDGTRLSIL.

CDR3 coding DNA: TGCGCCAGCAGCTTGGAAAGGAGAGGCTTCTCTGGGGCCAACGTCCTGACTTTC. Protein: CASSLERRGFSGANVLTF. The V gene is TRBV5-1, the J gene TRBJ2-6; D is undetermined. The CDR3 consists of 18 residues. The ends were cut back, 0 bases at V and 0 bases at J, with 13 bases in the middle. CDR1 and CDR2 (germline): SGHRS, YFSETQ.

The chain carries TRBV28 and TRBJ2-5; 9 bases map to TRBD1. The CDR3 consists of 14 residues. The V gene's germline CDR1 is MDHEN and CDR2 SYDVKM. Trimming at V came to 8 bases and at J to 1 base, leaving 5 bases not matched to a gene. CDR3 nucleotide sequence: TGTGCCAGCCTGACAGGGGGAGCCCAAGAGACCCAGTACTTC. Its translation is CASLTGGAQETQYF.

The chain uses TRBV25-1 and TRBJ1-4; D is possibly TRBD1 (6 bases). Trimming left V 2 bases short and J 2 bases short, with 9 bases between. This CDR3 has 15 amino acids. Germline lookup yields CDR1 MGHDK and CDR2 SYGVNS. CDR3 bases: TGTGCCAGCAGTGAAACAGGGTTCACTAATGAAAAACTGTTTTTT. Translation gives CASSETGFTNEKLFF.

The V and J genes are TRBV28 and TRBJ2-7, with D possibly TRBD2 on 5 matching bases. The CDR3 length is 16 residues. Trimming left V 6 bases short and J 2 bases short, with 20 bases between. The V gene's germline CDR1 is MDHEN and CDR2 SYDVKM. The CDR3 DNA sequence: TGTGCCAGCAGCCGTCTAGCCTACAAAACAACCTACGAGCAGTACTTC. This encodes CASSRLAYKTTYEQYF.

This chain joins TRBV4-1 and TRBJ1-1; no clear D gene. CDR3 length: 14 residues. Germline V gene lookup returns CDR1 MGHRA and CDR2 YSYEKL. The V end lost 3 bases, the J end lost 0 bases, and 8 bases lay between the germline ends. The CDR3 coding sequence is TGCGCCAGCAGCCAGACCGAAATGAACACTGAAGCTTTCTTT. Residues: CASSQTEMNTEAFF.